The clone carrying this T cell receptor (beta chain) was detected a few times. The antigen is unknown. The V gene's germline CDR1 is SGHTA and CDR2 FQGNSA. The CDR3 runs to 16 residues. V was shortened by 1 base and J by 5 bases, with 14 bases between the two germline ends. This sample is part of a study of beta chain features in type 1 diabetes. Points from the study as a whole: Overrepresentation of cells with high TCR expression could result from cDNA sequencing. Lower insertion and higher deletion counts appeared at VDJ junctions in type 1 diabetes patients.

Every bit of the isolated RNA underwent reverse transcription, so sequencing read expressed TCRB transcripts. Sequencing used immunoSEQ multiplex PCR; TCRdb keeps in-frame clones, though not all of them. The data hold some 150,000 clones, with approximately 10% observed a single time. Sequencing used central memory CD4+ T cells from blood. J is TRBJ2-2 and V is TRBV7-2; possibly TRBD2 for D (6 bases). The sequence came from a woman aged 40-49 years in good health. The CDR3 nucleotides read TGTGCCAGCAGCTTAGAGTTAGCGGTGGGGACCGGGGAGCTGTTTTTT. Translation: CASSLELAVGTGELFF.